The rows below give T cell receptor beta chains drawn from one sample of a study of blood T cell repertoires in COVID-19. Here immunoSEQ multiplex PCR was the method, and the copy in TCRdb shows in-frame clones only, minus some. The sample includes over 200,000 clones, 84% seen only once; the top ten take around a sixth. The sequenced material came from peripheral blood. These TCRs come from a woman aged 80 or over with active or convalescent COVID-19. Both conserved end residues are part of each CDR3. The D gene is left open where the match is weak. Where a row states a size, it is once, few, many or the class of an expanded clone; other rows omit it.

V gene	clone size	D gene	J gene	CDR3 DNA	CDR3 protein
TRBV6-7	NA	NA	TRBJ1-5	TGTGCCAGCAGTTACCCGGAGAGGACAGTTGGCAATCAGCCCCAGCATTTT	CASSYPERTVGNQPQHF
TRBV6-1	once	NA	TRBJ1-2	TGTGCCAGCAGTGAAGACGACAGACCTAACTATGGCTACACCTTC	CASSEDDRPNYGYTF
TRBV28	NA	NA	TRBJ1-5	TGTGCCAGCAGTTTGGGGGGTCAGCCCCAGCATTTT	CASSLGGQPQHF
TRBV25-1	NA	TRBD2	TRBJ2-3	TGTGCCAGCAGTGGTCCAGCGGGATACACAGATACGCAGTATTTT	CASSGPAGYTDTQYF
TRBV21-1	few	NA	TRBJ1-1	TGTGCCAGCAGCATCCGGGGCAGGACTATGAACACTGAAGCTTTCTTT	CASSIRGRTMNTEAFF
TRBV7-9	NA	NA	TRBJ2-1	TGTGCCAGCAGCTTAGGGGAGAGCTCCTACAATGAGCAGTTCTTC	CASSLGESSYNEQFF
TRBV7-6	once	TRBD2	TRBJ2-1	TGTGCCAGCAGCTTAGCCGGACTAGCGGGAAGAAGGGAGCAGTTCTTC	CASSLAGLAGRREQFF
TRBV3-1/TRBV3-2	NA	NA	TRBJ2-2	TGTGCCAGCAGCCCTTCGAGGGGGGGTGATGGCACCGGGGAGCTGTTTTTT	CASSPSRGGDGTGELFF
TRBV9	NA	TRBD1	TRBJ1-2	TGTGCCAGCACCCTAGTGGGGACAGGTTATGGCTACACCTTC	CASTLVGTGYGYTF
TRBV25-1	NA	TRBD1	TRBJ1-4	TGTGCCAGCAGTGCCCCTCACAGGGGAACTAATGAAAAACTGTTTTTT	CASSAPHRGTNEKLFF
TRBV4-1	NA	NA	TRBJ2-7	TGCGCCAGCAGCCAAGCGACTAGCTACGAGCAGTACTTC	CASSQATSYEQYF
TRBV4-3	NA	TRBD2	TRBJ2-7	TGCGCCAGCAGCCGAGGACTAGCGGGAGACTACGAGCAGTACTTC	CASSRGLAGDYEQYF
TRBV5-1	once	TRBD1	TRBJ1-6	TGCGCCAGCAGCTTCGGACAGGACCCCAATTCACCCCTCCACTTT	CASSFGQDPNSPLHF
TRBV19	NA	NA	TRBJ1-1	TGTGCCAGTAGTATCCCGGGACGGGAGGGAAACACTGAAGCTTTCTTT	CASSIPGREGNTEAFF
TRBV15	NA	NA	TRBJ2-2	TGTGCCACCAGCAGAGATAGTAGCTACACCGGGGAGCTGTTTTTT	CATSRDSSYTGELFF
TRBV11-2	NA	TRBD2	TRBJ2-1	TGTGCCAGCAGCCCCCTCATCGGGGGGGGTACCTACAATGAGCAGTTCTTC	CASSPLIGGGTYNEQFF
TRBV7-2	NA	NA	TRBJ2-5	TGTGCCAGCACCACCGTGGAGCCAAAAGAGACCCAGTACTTC	CASTTVEPKETQYF
TRBV5-6	NA	TRBD2	TRBJ2-5	TGTGCCAGCAGCGAGGGCGGGGGGCACCAAGAGACCCAGTACTTC	CASSEGGGHQETQYF
TRBV20-1	NA	NA	TRBJ2-7	TGCAGTGCCCCACAGGCCTACGAGCAGTACTTC	CSAPQAYEQYF
TRBV5-1	NA	TRBD1	TRBJ1-2	TGCGCCAGCAGCTTGTCAGGGGGCAGTGGGTATGGCTACACCTTC	CASSLSGGSGYGYTF
TRBV28	NA	TRBD1	TRBJ2-3	TGTGCCAGCAGTTTCATCCGGGACAGGGAAATAGATACGCAGTATTTT	CASSFIRDREIDTQYF
TRBV5-4	NA	TRBD2	TRBJ2-7	TGTGCCAGCAGCCCACCTTCAGCGGGAGCCTATGAGCAGTACTTC	CASSPPSAGAYEQYF
TRBV7-8	NA	NA	TRBJ2-5	TGTGCCAGCAGCTTAGGCGGTTCTTCCCAAGAGACCCAGTACTTC	CASSLGGSSQETQYF
TRBV7-3	NA	NA	TRBJ2-2	TGTGCCAGCAGCCTCAGGGGTGGGAGCACCGGGGAGCTGTTTTTT	CASSLRGGSTGELFF
TRBV7-2	NA	TRBD2	TRBJ2-3	TGTGCCAGCAGCTCACTAGCGGGAGCACATCAGTATTTT	CASSSLAGAHQYF
TRBV7-2	NA	TRBD1	TRBJ2-7	TGTGCCAGCAGCCCGCGACAGGGAGCCCCCCACGAGCAGTACTTC	CASSPRQGAPHEQYF
TRBV2	NA	NA	TRBJ1-1	TGTGCCAGCAGTGACGTAGGCGGGAACACTGAAGCTTTCTTT	CASSDVGGNTEAFF
TRBV7-3	NA	TRBD1	TRBJ2-3	TGTGCCAGCAGCTTGAACAGGGGGCCAGATACGCAGTATTTT	CASSLNRGPDTQYF
TRBV14	NA	NA	TRBJ1-5	TGTGCCAGCAGCCAAGATAAGAGGCAGTGCTTTCAGCCCCAGCATTTT	CASSQDKRQCFQPQHF
TRBV4-2	NA	TRBD2	TRBJ2-5	TGTGCCAGCAGCCAAGATGGCGGGGGTCGGGGAAAAGAGACCCAGTACTTC	CASSQDGGGRGKETQYF
TRBV11-3	NA	TRBD1	TRBJ2-5	TGTGCCAGCAGCTCGACAGGGACGGGGACCCAGTACTTC	CASSSTGTGTQYF
TRBV6-4	NA	NA	TRBJ1-4	TGTGCCAGCAGAATAGACAGTTACATACCAAATGAAAAACTGTTTTTT	CASRIDSYIPNEKLFF
TRBV19	once	NA	TRBJ1-2	TGTGCCAGTAGTCTAGACAGGTCCTTCTATGGCTACACCTTC	CASSLDRSFYGYTF
TRBV11-2	NA	NA	TRBJ2-1	TGTGCCAGCAGCTTAGTTCATAGCTCCTACAATGAGCAGTTCTTC	CASSLVHSSYNEQFF
TRBV30	NA	TRBD2	TRBJ2-3	TGTGCCTGGATATCGGGGCGGGGGGGCAAGGCAGATACGCAGTATTTT	CAWISGRGGKADTQYF
TRBV18	NA	TRBD2	TRBJ2-3	TGTGCCAGCTCACCAATCGAGCTAGCGGGAGCCCTACCCACAGATACGCAGTATTTT	CASSPIELAGALPTDTQYF
TRBV19	few	NA	TRBJ1-5	TGTGCCAGTAGTATGCGGGGACTGTTCAATCAGCCCCAGCATTTT	CASSMRGLFNQPQHF
TRBV24-1	NA	TRBD1	TRBJ1-2	TGTGCCACCAGTGATTTCTCGGGACAGGGCGGCTACACCTTC	CATSDFSGQGGYTF
TRBV28	few	NA	TRBJ2-1	TGTGCCAGCAGTCCGCGGGAAGGGTACAGTTACAATGAGCAGTTCTTC	CASSPREGYSYNEQFF
TRBV28	NA	TRBD2	TRBJ2-7	TGTGCCAGCAGTTCCCGGACTAGCGGGGTTACGGACGAGCAGTACTTC	CASSSRTSGVTDEQYF
TRBV7-9	NA	NA	TRBJ2-7	TGTGCCAGCAGCTCAAACAGGCCCTACGAGCAGTACTTC	CASSSNRPYEQYF
TRBV7-3	NA	NA	TRBJ2-3	TGTGCCAGCAGCTTAAGGGGCAGGGCGATCACAGATACGCAGTATTTT	CASSLRGRAITDTQYF
TRBV5-1	NA	NA	TRBJ1-2	TGCGCCAGCAGCGCCGAGGGCAACGTCTACACCTTC	CASSAEGNVYTF
TRBV4-2	NA	NA	TRBJ1-2	TGTGCCAGCAGCCAACAGGGTACTAACTATGGCTACACCTTC	CASSQQGTNYGYTF
TRBV18	NA	TRBD1	TRBJ2-7	TGTGCCAGCTCACGGGACAGGGGTTACGAGCAGTACTTC	CASSRDRGYEQYF
TRBV18	NA	TRBD1	TRBJ1-1	TGTGCCAGCTCCAAAAACAGGGGGGAGAACACTGAAGCTTTCTTT	CASSKNRGENTEAFF
TRBV7-6	NA	NA	TRBJ1-2	TGTGCCAGCAGCTTAGCGCCCGGACAGCCCCTCTCGGGCTACACCTTC	CASSLAPGQPLSGYTF
TRBV5-5	few	NA	TRBJ2-3	TGTGCCAGCAGCTTGGCCGACAGCAGCCCCACAGATACGCAGTATTTT	CASSLADSSPTDTQYF
TRBV4-3	NA	NA	TRBJ2-3	TGCGCCAGCAGCCAAGATTCGGAGGGTTCGAATACGCAGTATTTT	CASSQDSEGSNTQYF
TRBV5-6	NA	TRBD2	TRBJ2-3	TGTGCCAGCAGCTTACCGGGACTAGCGGGAGGAGATACGCAGTATTTT	CASSLPGLAGGDTQYF
TRBV7-8	NA	NA	TRBJ2-2	TGTGCCAGCAGCTTAAGAAGGGGCGCGTTCCATAACACCGGGGAGCTGTTTTTT	CASSLRRGAFHNTGELFF
TRBV9	NA	TRBD2	TRBJ2-3	TGTGCCAGCAGCGGTGGTCGGACTAGCGGGGGAGATACGCAGTATTTT	CASSGGRTSGGDTQYF
TRBV18	once	TRBD1	TRBJ1-3	TGTGCCAGCTCACCCCGCACAGGGGGCGCGGAGAACACCATATATTTT	CASSPRTGGAENTIYF
TRBV11-2	NA	NA	TRBJ1-1	TGTGCCAGCAGCGTAACGCTAAGGAACACTGAAGCTTTCTTT	CASSVTLRNTEAFF